These 4 T cell receptor beta chains share one sample of origin, sequenced in a study of T cell repertoires in cytomegalovirus infection. These TCRs' antigens remain unknown. TCRdb recomputed calls from the reads with MiXCR, one row per CDR3 protein. The sample consists of about 180,000 distinct CDR3 sequences, about 22% of them appearing once. The source material was CD8+ T cells from cultured PBMCs, sampled from culture after CMV antigen stimulation. These receptors were taken from a human donor in good health (CMV status not recorded). Some clones in this sample may be carry-over from other donors' samples.

This clonotype showed up just a few times. This chain uses TRBV27 with TRBJ1-5; perhaps TRBD1 as D (5 bases). Germline V gives CDR1 MNHEY, CDR2 SMNVEV (reference sequence). The CDR3 sequence is 15 residues long. Trimming cost V 5 bases and J 2 bases, with 13 bases left between them. The CDR3: CASSETVGGNQPQHF. The CDR3 nucleotides read TGTGCCAGCAGTGAGACAGTCGGGGGCAATCAGCCCCAGCATTTT.

In this sample, this clonotype turned up a few times. The V call is TRBV7-2, the J call TRBJ2-3, with TRBD1 as a possible D gene (6 bases). Germline loops: CDR1 SGHTA, CDR2 FQGNSA. This CDR3 spans 15 amino acids. The V end was cut by 1 base, the J end by 2 bases, with 10 bases between. The CDR3 spells CASSLVGGFTDTQYF. CDR3 in DNA: TGTGCCAGCAGCTTAGTAGGGGGTTTCACAGATACGCAGTATTTT.

This clonotype was counted at least ten times. This sequence joins TRBV7-9 and TRBJ2-2; D could derive from TRBD1 or TRBD2 (6 bases each). Between the trimmed V and J ends, which lost 1 base and 3 bases, there was a span of 12 bases. This CDR3 contains 16 residues. The germline CDR1 and CDR2 sequences are SEHNR and FQNEAQ (reference sequence). CDR3: CASSLGWGAHTGELFF. The CDR3 bases are TGTGCCAGCAGCTTAGGTTGGGGGGCCCACACCGGGGAGCTGTTTTTT.

Here the CDR3 reads CASSAGPGYTF. CDR3 nucleotides: TGTGCCAGCAGCGCGGGCCCAGGCTACACCTTC. The rearrangement uses TRBV12-3 or TRBV12-4 and TRBJ1-2; D ambiguous. Trimming stripped 6 bases from V and 8 bases from J, with 10 bases between. The CDR3 has 11 amino acids.